This is a list of T cell receptor beta chains from one sample in a study of blood T cell repertoires in COVID-19. The protocol was immunoSEQ multiplex PCR, while the TCRdb copy is restricted to in-frame clones and leaves out a portion. The profile shows 110,000 to 150,000 clones, approximately 91% of them singletons. Sequenced material: peripheral blood. The receptor source for this set is a man in his 70s with acute or convalescent COVID-19. CDR3s include the opening cysteine and the closing phenylalanine or tryptophan. Fields, in order: D gene, V gene, clone size, J gene, CDR3 DNA, CDR3 protein. A D gene is named only where the DNA matches it firmly. The listing skips clone size in some rows; elsewhere it reads once, few, many or a size class.

d_gene: TRBD1
v_gene: TRBV6-6
abundance: few
j_gene: TRBJ2-3
CDR3nt: TGTGCCAGCAGTTTTGAGACAGGGGCAGATACGCAGTATTTT
CDR3aa: CASSFETGADTQYF

d_gene: TRBD1
v_gene: TRBV7-9
abundance: NA
j_gene: TRBJ1-1
CDR3nt: TGTGCCAGCAGCTTAAGGGTTCGGGACAGTAACACTGAAGCTTTCTTT
CDR3aa: CASSLRVRDSNTEAFF

d_gene: NA
v_gene: TRBV5-1
abundance: NA
j_gene: TRBJ2-3
CDR3nt: TGCGCCAGCAGCCCCGCGGTCACGGGCACAGATACGCAGTATTTT
CDR3aa: CASSPAVTGTDTQYF

d_gene: TRBD2
v_gene: TRBV29-1
abundance: NA
j_gene: TRBJ2-7
CDR3nt: TGCAGTAGCGGGGGCTCCCCATACGAGCAGTACTTC
CDR3aa: CSSGGSPYEQYF

d_gene: NA
v_gene: TRBV19
abundance: NA
j_gene: TRBJ1-1
CDR3nt: TGTGCCAGTTCCCGGGACATGAAGAACACTGAAGCTTTCTTT
CDR3aa: CASSRDMKNTEAFF

d_gene: NA
v_gene: TRBV19
abundance: NA
j_gene: TRBJ1-5
CDR3nt: TGTGCCAGTATGGCATCGGACACCGGAATATTTCAGCCCCAGCATTTT
CDR3aa: CASMASDTGIFQPQHF

d_gene: NA
v_gene: TRBV2
abundance: NA
j_gene: TRBJ1-4
CDR3nt: TGTGCCAGCAGTGAGGCTGTTGGAACTAATGAAAAACTGTTTTTT
CDR3aa: CASSEAVGTNEKLFF

d_gene: NA
v_gene: TRBV2
abundance: NA
j_gene: TRBJ2-3
CDR3nt: TGTGCCAGCCACCGGGGCACAGATACGCAGTATTTT
CDR3aa: CASHRGTDTQYF

d_gene: NA
v_gene: TRBV30
abundance: NA
j_gene: TRBJ1-1
CDR3nt: TGTGCCTGGAGTGGAGGTTCGAACACTGAAGCTTTCTTT
CDR3aa: CAWSGGSNTEAFF

d_gene: NA
v_gene: TRBV28
abundance: NA
j_gene: TRBJ2-1
CDR3nt: TGTGCCAGCAGGGGCTCAGGGTCAGGGGCGAACGGAGCCCCGTTCTTC
CDR3aa: CASRGSGSGANGAPFF

d_gene: TRBD1
v_gene: TRBV2
abundance: NA
j_gene: TRBJ1-6
CDR3nt: TGTGCCAGCTCTGGACAGGGGAATTCACCCCTCCACTTT
CDR3aa: CASSGQGNSPLHF

d_gene: NA
v_gene: TRBV6-4
abundance: NA
j_gene: TRBJ2-7
CDR3nt: TGTGCCAGCAGTGAAGCAGCGAGCTACGAGCAGTACTTC
CDR3aa: CASSEAASYEQYF

d_gene: TRBD1
v_gene: TRBV19
abundance: NA
j_gene: TRBJ1-6
CDR3nt: TGTGCCAGTAGTATAGCCGGACAGGCGCCAGGGAATTCACCCCTCCACTTT
CDR3aa: CASSIAGQAPGNSPLHF

d_gene: NA
v_gene: TRBV27
abundance: NA
j_gene: TRBJ1-5
CDR3nt: TGTGCCAGCAGTTTTAGCAGGGGAGCAGGTCAGCCCCAGCATTTT
CDR3aa: CASSFSRGAGQPQHF

d_gene: TRBD1
v_gene: TRBV4-1
abundance: NA
j_gene: TRBJ1-2
CDR3nt: TGCGCCAGCAGCCAAGACTCCTCGTCGGGTGGCAGGGGGAATGGCTACACCTTC
CDR3aa: CASSQDSSSGGRGNGYTF

d_gene: TRBD1
v_gene: TRBV18
abundance: NA
j_gene: TRBJ2-5
CDR3nt: TGTGCCAGCTCACCCAGGGGGCTGGTAGGAGAGACCCAGTACTTC
CDR3aa: CASSPRGLVGETQYF

d_gene: NA
v_gene: TRBV6-5
abundance: NA
j_gene: TRBJ2-5
CDR3nt: TGTGCCAGCAGGATTAGAGGGCAAGAGACCCAGTACTTC
CDR3aa: CASRIRGQETQYF

d_gene: NA
v_gene: TRBV30
abundance: NA
j_gene: TRBJ1-5
CDR3nt: TGTGCCTGGAGTCGAGTGGCGGGCAATCAGCCCCAGCATTTT
CDR3aa: CAWSRVAGNQPQHF

d_gene: NA
v_gene: TRBV19
abundance: NA
j_gene: TRBJ1-1
CDR3nt: TGTGCCAGTATACCATCCGGAAGGCCAGGAGGGACTGAAGCTTTCTTT
CDR3aa: CASIPSGRPGGTEAFF

d_gene: NA
v_gene: TRBV10-3
abundance: NA
j_gene: TRBJ1-6
CDR3nt: TGTGCCATCAGTGCGAACAGTAATAATTCACCCCTCCACTTT
CDR3aa: CAISANSNNSPLHF

d_gene: TRBD2
v_gene: TRBV30
abundance: NA
j_gene: TRBJ2-3
CDR3nt: TGTGCGCAAGGGACTAGCGGCACAGATACGCAGTATTTT
CDR3aa: CAQGTSGTDTQYF

d_gene: TRBD1
v_gene: TRBV7-8
abundance: NA
j_gene: TRBJ2-7
CDR3nt: TGTGCCAGTACACTACGGGACAGGAGCTCCTACGAGCAGTACTTC
CDR3aa: CASTLRDRSSYEQYF

d_gene: NA
v_gene: TRBV28
abundance: NA
j_gene: TRBJ2-7
CDR3nt: TGTGCCAGCTTTAGGGGGAACGAGCAGTACTTC
CDR3aa: CASFRGNEQYF

d_gene: TRBD1
v_gene: TRBV4-1
abundance: NA
j_gene: TRBJ2-4
CDR3nt: TGCGCCAGCAGAGTGTCACAGGGGGCGGGGGCCAAAAACATTCAGTACTTC
CDR3aa: CASRVSQGAGAKNIQYF

d_gene: NA
v_gene: TRBV19
abundance: NA
j_gene: TRBJ1-2
CDR3nt: TGTGCCAGTAGTACACAGGGTGCAGCTAGCTATGGCTACACCTTC
CDR3aa: CASSTQGAASYGYTF

d_gene: NA
v_gene: TRBV4-2
abundance: once
j_gene: TRBJ2-2
CDR3nt: TGTGCCAGCAGCCAACCCGACAGAACGAACACCGGGGAGCTGTTTTTT
CDR3aa: CASSQPDRTNTGELFF

d_gene: NA
v_gene: TRBV6-1
abundance: once
j_gene: TRBJ1-3
CDR3nt: TGTGCCAGCAGTGAAATCCCAGGGAAAGGCACCATATATTTT
CDR3aa: CASSEIPGKGTIYF

d_gene: NA
v_gene: TRBV14
abundance: NA
j_gene: TRBJ1-6
CDR3nt: TGTGCCAGCAGCCCCCGCGGGGATTCACCCCTCCACTTT
CDR3aa: CASSPRGDSPLHF

d_gene: TRBD1
v_gene: TRBV5-6
abundance: NA
j_gene: TRBJ1-4
CDR3nt: TGTGCCAGCAGCTTGGCCCCGGGACAGGGGTATGAAAAACTGTTTTTT
CDR3aa: CASSLAPGQGYEKLFF

d_gene: NA
v_gene: TRBV27
abundance: once
j_gene: TRBJ2-7
CDR3nt: TGTGCCAGCAGTCAGTTGGGCCCCTACGAGCAGTACTTC
CDR3aa: CASSQLGPYEQYF

d_gene: NA
v_gene: TRBV29-1
abundance: NA
j_gene: TRBJ2-2
CDR3nt: TGCAGCGTTGAAGGACAGGTCGGGACCGGGGAGCTGTTTTTT
CDR3aa: CSVEGQVGTGELFF

d_gene: NA
v_gene: TRBV25-1
abundance: NA
j_gene: TRBJ2-3
CDR3nt: TGTGCCAGCAGTGAAGGGGCTTACAAGGTTCAAGATACGCAGTATTTT
CDR3aa: CASSEGAYKVQDTQYF

d_gene: NA
v_gene: TRBV4-2
abundance: NA
j_gene: TRBJ1-2
CDR3nt: TGTGCCAGCAGCCAAGCCCACGCGGATAGGAACTATGGCTACACCTTC
CDR3aa: CASSQAHADRNYGYTF

d_gene: NA
v_gene: TRBV2
abundance: NA
j_gene: TRBJ2-2
CDR3nt: TGTGCCAGCAGTGAGGAGCGGGCGACCACCGGGGAGCTGTTTTTT
CDR3aa: CASSEERATTGELFF

d_gene: NA
v_gene: TRBV25-1
abundance: once
j_gene: TRBJ1-3
CDR3nt: TGTGCCAGCAGCGCCCCAGGGTCTGGAAACACCATATATTTT
CDR3aa: CASSAPGSGNTIYF

d_gene: NA
v_gene: TRBV19
abundance: once
j_gene: TRBJ2-7
CDR3nt: TGTGCCAGTAGTATGCTAGCCTTCTCCTACGAGCAGTACTTC
CDR3aa: CASSMLAFSYEQYF

d_gene: NA
v_gene: TRBV3-1/TRBV3-2
abundance: NA
j_gene: TRBJ2-7
CDR3nt: TGTGCCAGCAGCCTGCACGGGACTCTCTACGAGCAGTACTTC
CDR3aa: CASSLHGTLYEQYF

d_gene: NA
v_gene: TRBV3-1/TRBV3-2
abundance: NA
j_gene: TRBJ1-6
CDR3nt: TGTGCCAGCAGCCAAGGGGCCGAAAGTTCACCCCTCCACTTT
CDR3aa: CASSQGAESSPLHF

d_gene: TRBD1
v_gene: TRBV7-9
abundance: NA
j_gene: TRBJ2-1
CDR3nt: TGTGCCAGCAGCCGACCGGGACAGGGGATCAATGAGCAGTTCTTC
CDR3aa: CASSRPGQGINEQFF

d_gene: NA
v_gene: TRBV3-1/TRBV3-2
abundance: NA
j_gene: TRBJ2-3
CDR3nt: TGTGCCAGCAGCCAATTGAAGCGTCGCACAGATACGCAGTATTTT
CDR3aa: CASSQLKRRTDTQYF

d_gene: NA
v_gene: TRBV4-2
abundance: NA
j_gene: TRBJ1-3
CDR3nt: TGTGCCAGCAGCCAAGATGGGGGGTCTGGAAACACCATATATTTT
CDR3aa: CASSQDGGSGNTIYF